These T cell receptor beta chains were read from a single sample in a study of shared clonotypes between healthy human individuals. Method: immunoSEQ multiplex PCR; TCRdb's copy keeps in-frame clones and lacks some. Altogether around 1.1 million clones are present, around 78% being singletons, with the ten largest covering under 0.8%. The sequenced sample was memory CD4+ T cells from PBMCs. The receptors were sampled from a man aged 18 to 29 in good health. Some clones in this sample may be carry-over from other donors' samples. Each CDR3 is given with its conserved first and last residue. The order of the fields is CDR3 length, D gene, J gene, clone size, V gene, CDR3 protein, CDR3 DNA. D genes are given only for firm matches. Rows give clone size only sometimes, using once, few, many, or a class for an expanded clone.

CDR3 length: 18
D gene: -
J gene: TRBJ2-3
clone size: few
V gene: TRBV27
CDR3 protein: CASSYGRSTPNVADTQYF
CDR3 DNA: TGTGCCAGCAGCTATGGCCGTTCGACTCCCAACGTGGCAGATACGCAGTATTTT

CDR3 length: 16
D gene: TRBD1
J gene: TRBJ1-5
clone size: -
V gene: TRBV7-9
CDR3 protein: CASSTSGGKGNQPQHF
CDR3 DNA: TGTGCCAGCAGCACCTCAGGGGGTAAAGGCAATCAGCCCCAGCATTTT

CDR3 length: 11
D gene: -
J gene: TRBJ2-2
clone size: -
V gene: TRBV10-3
CDR3 protein: CAISESGELFF
CDR3 DNA: TGTGCCATCAGTGAGTCCGGGGAGCTGTTTTTT

CDR3 length: 16
D gene: -
J gene: TRBJ1-1
clone size: many
V gene: TRBV4-1
CDR3 protein: CASSTPTLRANTEAFF
CDR3 DNA: TGCGCCAGCAGCACTCCCACCCTTAGGGCTAACACTGAAGCTTTCTTT

CDR3 length: 14
D gene: -
J gene: TRBJ1-2
clone size: -
V gene: TRBV5-1
CDR3 protein: CASSRESQVSGYTF
CDR3 DNA: TGCGCCAGCAGCAGGGAGTCACAGGTCTCGGGCTACACCTTC

CDR3 length: 11
D gene: TRBD1
J gene: TRBJ2-1
clone size: -
V gene: TRBV6-1
CDR3 protein: CAEGQGNEQFF
CDR3 DNA: TGTGCCGAGGGACAGGGCAATGAGCAGTTCTTC

CDR3 length: 14
D gene: -
J gene: TRBJ1-3
clone size: few
V gene: TRBV6-1
CDR3 protein: CASSLTGLGNTIYF
CDR3 DNA: TGTGCCAGCAGTTTAACAGGCCTTGGAAACACCATATATTTT

CDR3 length: 13
D gene: -
J gene: TRBJ2-5
clone size: -
V gene: TRBV7-3
CDR3 protein: CASTMLGPETQYF
CDR3 DNA: TGTGCCAGCACTATGCTGGGGCCGGAGACCCAGTACTTC

CDR3 length: 13
D gene: -
J gene: TRBJ1-2
clone size: -
V gene: TRBV19
CDR3 protein: CASSMQGLTGYTF
CDR3 DNA: TGTGCCAGTAGTATGCAGGGGCTCACAGGCTACACCTTC

CDR3 length: 12
D gene: -
J gene: TRBJ2-2
clone size: -
V gene: TRBV5-4
CDR3 protein: CASSLDLGRLFF
CDR3 DNA: TGTGCCAGCAGCTTGGATCTAGGCAGGTTGTTTTTT

CDR3 length: 14
D gene: -
J gene: TRBJ1-1
clone size: -
V gene: TRBV7-2
CDR3 protein: CASSSNRVGTEAFF
CDR3 DNA: TGTGCCAGCAGCTCTAATAGGGTGGGCACTGAAGCTTTCTTT

CDR3 length: 13
D gene: TRBD2
J gene: TRBJ2-1
clone size: -
V gene: TRBV7-3
CDR3 protein: CASSSIAGGEQFF
CDR3 DNA: TGTGCCAGCAGCTCCATCGCGGGGGGTGAGCAGTTCTTC

CDR3 length: 16
D gene: -
J gene: TRBJ1-2
clone size: few
V gene: TRBV7-9
CDR3 protein: CASSPRGGSFNYGYTF
CDR3 DNA: TGTGCCAGCAGCCCCCGTGGCGGCAGTTTTAACTATGGCTACACCTTC

CDR3 length: 15
D gene: TRBD1
J gene: TRBJ1-1
clone size: -
V gene: TRBV5-1
CDR3 protein: CASSLTGGLNTEAFF
CDR3 DNA: TGCGCCAGCAGCTTGACAGGGGGCTTGAACACTGAAGCTTTCTTT

CDR3 length: 14
D gene: -
J gene: TRBJ2-3
clone size: -
V gene: TRBV29-1
CDR3 protein: CSGRPVQKSDTQYF
CDR3 DNA: TGCAGCGGCCGCCCGGTCCAAAAGTCAGATACGCAGTATTTT

CDR3 length: 18
D gene: TRBD1
J gene: TRBJ2-2
clone size: -
V gene: TRBV29-1
CDR3 protein: CSVSRRDRGPSNTGELFF
CDR3 DNA: TGCAGCGTATCCCGTCGGGACAGGGGACCTTCGAACACCGGGGAGCTGTTTTTT

CDR3 length: 14
D gene: -
J gene: TRBJ1-2
clone size: -
V gene: TRBV28
CDR3 protein: CASSSPRTAYGYTF
CDR3 DNA: TGTGCCAGCAGTTCCCCAAGGACCGCCTATGGCTACACCTTC

CDR3 length: 16
D gene: -
J gene: TRBJ1-1
clone size: -
V gene: TRBV5-1
CDR3 protein: CASSVSAGGASTEAFF
CDR3 DNA: TGCGCCAGCAGCGTTTCAGCGGGGGGTGCGAGCACTGAAGCTTTCTTT

CDR3 length: 14
D gene: -
J gene: TRBJ2-1
clone size: -
V gene: TRBV28
CDR3 protein: CASSLRAGYNEQFF
CDR3 DNA: TGTGCCAGCAGTTTAAGGGCCGGGTACAATGAGCAGTTCTTC

CDR3 length: 14
D gene: -
J gene: TRBJ1-6
clone size: many
V gene: TRBV28
CDR3 protein: CASRGGRGASPLHF
CDR3 DNA: TGTGCCAGCAGGGGGGGCAGGGGAGCTTCACCCCTCCACTTT

CDR3 length: 14
D gene: -
J gene: TRBJ2-7
clone size: few
V gene: TRBV11-2
CDR3 protein: CASSLDRTSYEQYF
CDR3 DNA: TGTGCCAGCAGCTTAGATCGCACTAGCTACGAGCAGTACTTC

CDR3 length: 16
D gene: -
J gene: TRBJ1-4
clone size: -
V gene: TRBV28
CDR3 protein: CASSFGSAGEGEKLFF
CDR3 DNA: TGTGCCAGCAGTTTCGGCTCGGCAGGGGAGGGTGAAAAACTGTTTTTT

CDR3 length: 12
D gene: TRBD1
J gene: TRBJ1-2
clone size: -
V gene: TRBV6-6
CDR3 protein: CASSQDRVGYTF
CDR3 DNA: TGTGCCAGCAGCCAAGACAGGGTAGGCTACACCTTC

CDR3 length: 17
D gene: -
J gene: TRBJ1-6
clone size: -
V gene: TRBV28
CDR3 protein: CASSLAALTAHNSPLHF
CDR3 DNA: TGTGCCAGCAGTTTAGCGGCCTTGACAGCCCATAATTCACCCCTCCACTTT

CDR3 length: 15
D gene: -
J gene: TRBJ2-2
clone size: -
V gene: TRBV6-1
CDR3 protein: CASRTEHANTGELFF
CDR3 DNA: TGTGCCAGCAGAACAGAGCATGCAAACACCGGGGAGCTGTTTTTT

CDR3 length: 18
D gene: -
J gene: TRBJ2-6
clone size: -
V gene: TRBV5-1
CDR3 protein: CASSRGSGDYSGANVLTF
CDR3 DNA: TGCGCCAGCAGTCGGGGGTCAGGGGACTACTCTGGGGCCAACGTCCTGACTTTC

CDR3 length: 14
D gene: TRBD1
J gene: TRBJ2-7
clone size: -
V gene: TRBV7-9
CDR3 protein: CASRESGTAYEQYF
CDR3 DNA: TGTGCCAGCAGGGAGTCCGGGACAGCCTACGAGCAGTACTTC

CDR3 length: 15
D gene: -
J gene: TRBJ1-1
clone size: few
V gene: TRBV7-9
CDR3 protein: CASSLGSTRGTEAFF
CDR3 DNA: TGTGCCAGCAGCCTCGGGTCCACTCGGGGCACTGAAGCTTTCTTT

CDR3 length: 11
D gene: -
J gene: TRBJ1-1
clone size: -
V gene: TRBV10-2
CDR3 protein: CASGTGLEAFF
CDR3 DNA: TGCGCCAGCGGGACGGGACTTGAAGCTTTCTTT

CDR3 length: 14
D gene: TRBD2
J gene: TRBJ2-3
clone size: few
V gene: TRBV29-1
CDR3 protein: CSGAGGRDADTQYF
CDR3 DNA: TGCAGCGGGGCGGGCGGGAGAGACGCAGATACGCAGTATTTT

CDR3 length: 13
D gene: -
J gene: TRBJ1-1
clone size: -
V gene: TRBV19
CDR3 protein: CASSMQGRTEAFF
CDR3 DNA: TGTGCCAGTAGTATGCAGGGGAGGACTGAAGCTTTCTTT

CDR3 length: 15
D gene: TRBD1
J gene: TRBJ1-1
clone size: few
V gene: TRBV5-1
CDR3 protein: CASSPDRGANTEAFF
CDR3 DNA: TGCGCCAGCAGCCCAGACAGGGGGGCGAACACTGAAGCTTTCTTT

CDR3 length: 14
D gene: -
J gene: TRBJ1-2
clone size: -
V gene: TRBV7-8
CDR3 protein: CASSLDSTNYGYTF
CDR3 DNA: TGTGCCAGCAGCTTAGACAGTACTAACTATGGCTACACCTTC

CDR3 length: 15
D gene: TRBD1
J gene: TRBJ1-3
clone size: -
V gene: TRBV5-1
CDR3 protein: CASSPTGGSGNTIYF
CDR3 DNA: TGCGCCAGCAGCCCAACAGGGGGTTCTGGAAACACCATATATTTT

CDR3 length: 15
D gene: -
J gene: TRBJ1-1
clone size: -
V gene: TRBV28
CDR3 protein: CASSPAVRVNTEAFF
CDR3 DNA: TGTGCCAGCAGTCCGGCGGTGAGGGTGAACACTGAAGCTTTCTTT

CDR3 length: 14
D gene: -
J gene: TRBJ2-2
clone size: -
V gene: TRBV9
CDR3 protein: CASSPMGDTGELFF
CDR3 DNA: TGTGCCAGCAGCCCCATGGGGGACACCGGGGAGCTGTTTTTT

CDR3 length: 15
D gene: -
J gene: TRBJ1-1
clone size: -
V gene: TRBV4-3
CDR3 protein: CASSQEIAFNTEAFF
CDR3 DNA: TGCGCCAGCAGCCAAGAGATCGCATTTAACACTGAAGCTTTCTTT

CDR3 length: 15
D gene: -
J gene: TRBJ1-5
clone size: -
V gene: TRBV28
CDR3 protein: CASNEGGATKGPQHF
CDR3 DNA: TGTGCCAGCAATGAAGGAGGGGCCACTAAAGGACCCCAGCATTTT

CDR3 length: 13
D gene: -
J gene: TRBJ1-2
clone size: -
V gene: TRBV6-5
CDR3 protein: CASSRDKRYGYTF
CDR3 DNA: TGTGCCAGCAGCCGGGACAAGAGATATGGCTACACCTTC

CDR3 length: 18
D gene: -
J gene: TRBJ1-1
clone size: -
V gene: TRBV27
CDR3 protein: CASSNSGGSLGALTEAFF
CDR3 DNA: TGTGCCAGCAGCAACTCAGGTGGAAGTTTAGGCGCCCTAACTGAAGCTTTCTTT

CDR3 length: 13
D gene: -
J gene: TRBJ2-5
clone size: -
V gene: TRBV6-6
CDR3 protein: CASSYSAQETQYF
CDR3 DNA: TGTGCCAGCAGTTACTCCGCCCAAGAGACCCAGTACTTC

CDR3 length: 15
D gene: TRBD2
J gene: TRBJ2-7
clone size: -
V gene: TRBV27
CDR3 protein: CASSLKREGPYEQYF
CDR3 DNA: TGTGCCAGCAGTTTGAAGCGGGAGGGCCCCTACGAGCAGTACTTC

CDR3 length: 12
D gene: -
J gene: TRBJ2-7
clone size: -
V gene: TRBV18
CDR3 protein: CASSPRLSEQYF
CDR3 DNA: TGTGCCAGCTCACCGCGTCTGTCCGAGCAGTACTTC

CDR3 length: 14
D gene: -
J gene: TRBJ2-7
clone size: -
V gene: TRBV7-2
CDR3 protein: CASNLPRGTYEQYF
CDR3 DNA: TGTGCCAGCAACCTACCCAGGGGGACTTACGAGCAGTACTTC

CDR3 length: 13
D gene: -
J gene: TRBJ2-4
clone size: -
V gene: TRBV28
CDR3 protein: CASIGTVQNIQYF
CDR3 DNA: TGTGCCAGCATAGGGACGGTTCAAAACATTCAGTACTTC

CDR3 length: 15
D gene: -
J gene: TRBJ1-4
clone size: many
V gene: TRBV2
CDR3 protein: CASSETPGGYEKLFF
CDR3 DNA: TGTGCCAGCAGTGAAACCCCGGGGGGCTATGAAAAACTGTTTTTT

CDR3 length: 16
D gene: -
J gene: TRBJ2-7
clone size: once
V gene: TRBV6-6
CDR3 protein: CASSKNTGRSSYEQYF
CDR3 DNA: TGTGCCAGCAGTAAAAATACAGGGAGGAGCTCCTACGAGCAGTACTTC

CDR3 length: 17
D gene: TRBD1
J gene: TRBJ2-3
clone size: -
V gene: TRBV15
CDR3 protein: CATSKETGTATIDTQYF
CDR3 DNA: TGTGCCACCAGCAAAGAAACCGGGACAGCGACCATAGATACGCAGTATTTT

CDR3 length: 14
D gene: TRBD1
J gene: TRBJ2-3
clone size: -
V gene: TRBV5-1
CDR3 protein: CASHGQASTDTQYF
CDR3 DNA: TGCGCCAGCCATGGACAGGCTAGCACAGATACGCAGTATTTT

CDR3 length: 12
D gene: -
J gene: TRBJ2-3
clone size: once
V gene: TRBV5-1
CDR3 protein: CASAVGTDTQYF
CDR3 DNA: TGCGCCAGCGCCGTTGGCACAGATACGCAGTATTTT

CDR3 length: 15
D gene: TRBD2
J gene: TRBJ2-7
clone size: -
V gene: TRBV6-5
CDR3 protein: CASSLTAGRLYEQYF
CDR3 DNA: TGTGCCAGCAGCCTGACAGCGGGAAGGTTGTACGAGCAGTACTTC

CDR3 length: 14
D gene: TRBD1
J gene: TRBJ1-3
clone size: -
V gene: TRBV5-1
CDR3 protein: CASSLTGFGNTIYF
CDR3 DNA: TGCGCCAGCAGCCTGACAGGGTTTGGAAACACCATATATTTT

CDR3 length: 14
D gene: -
J gene: TRBJ2-5
clone size: -
V gene: TRBV5-4
CDR3 protein: CASSLPASAETQYF
CDR3 DNA: TGTGCCAGCAGCTTGCCCGCTTCGGCCGAGACCCAGTACTTC

CDR3 length: 16
D gene: TRBD1
J gene: TRBJ2-1
clone size: few
V gene: TRBV7-9
CDR3 protein: CASSSRRDSSYNEQFF
CDR3 DNA: TGTGCCAGCAGTTCTCGCCGGGACAGCTCCTACAATGAGCAGTTCTTC

CDR3 length: 13
D gene: -
J gene: TRBJ1-1
clone size: -
V gene: TRBV2
CDR3 protein: CASSLQLNTEAFF
CDR3 DNA: TGTGCCAGCAGTCTACAGCTGAACACTGAAGCTTTCTTT

CDR3 length: 15
D gene: TRBD2
J gene: TRBJ2-7
clone size: -
V gene: TRBV28
CDR3 protein: CASSFSGRRPYEQYF
CDR3 DNA: TGTGCCAGCAGCTTTAGCGGGAGACGCCCCTACGAGCAGTACTTC

CDR3 length: 13
D gene: TRBD1
J gene: TRBJ1-2
clone size: -
V gene: TRBV29-1
CDR3 protein: CSVEAGQGVRYTF
CDR3 DNA: TGCAGCGTTGAGGCGGGACAGGGGGTACGCTACACCTTC

CDR3 length: 15
D gene: TRBD2
J gene: TRBJ2-5
clone size: few
V gene: TRBV14
CDR3 protein: CASSPGLAGEETQYF
CDR3 DNA: TGTGCCAGCAGCCCTGGACTAGCGGGGGAAGAGACCCAGTACTTC

CDR3 length: 16
D gene: -
J gene: TRBJ1-6
clone size: -
V gene: TRBV4-1
CDR3 protein: CASSQGDSKTVSPLHF
CDR3 DNA: TGCGCCAGCAGCCAGGGTGACAGTAAAACAGTGTCACCCCTCCACTTT

CDR3 length: 12
D gene: -
J gene: TRBJ1-2
clone size: -
V gene: TRBV29-1
CDR3 protein: CSVARTDYGYTF
CDR3 DNA: TGCAGCGTTGCTAGGACGGACTATGGCTACACCTTC